This T cell receptor (beta chain) is from a study of vaccination effects on CD4 cells after COVID-19. Study in general: Pools of viral peptides were used by the ViraFEST assay to expand antigen-specific CD4+ T cells ahead of sequencing.

This clone was counted only a few times. Its antigen is still unknown. The table came from immunoSEQ multiplex PCR; TCRdb's copy has only in-frame clones and leaves some out. The sample lists more than 55,000 clones, approximately 81% occurring once. There are 14 residues in the CDR3. Trimming stripped 1 base from V and 7 bases from J, with 11 bases between. CDR1 and CDR2 (germline): SGHRS, YFSETQ. When roughly eleven days of culture had elapsed, CD4+ T cells were isolated. Everyone in the study got two shots of either the BNT162b2 or mRNA-1273 vaccine. The TCR comes from a human donor who received a COVID-19 vaccine. V usage is TRBV5-1 and J usage is TRBJ1-4; a weak D match, TRBD1 (5 bases). Sequencing was performed on CD4+ T cells from PBMCs cultured without peptide, taken after COVID-19 vaccination. The chain's CDR3 is CASSLRQGVEKLFF. The CDR3 nucleotides are TGCGCCAGCAGCTTGAGGCAGGGAGTTGAAAAACTGTTTTTT.